Following are 11 T cell receptor beta chains from one sample sequenced in a study of blood T cell repertoires in COVID-19. Clones were read by immunoSEQ multiplex PCR, and TCRdb kept only the in-frame ones, dropping some. This table holds 380,000 or so clones, nearly 90% found once. Sample: PBMCs or T cells enriched from blood (not recorded which). The source is a woman aged 40 to 50 with acute COVID-19.

V and J are TRBV6-5 and TRBJ2-2; D gene uncertain. Trimming removed 6 bases from V and 0 bases from J, with 8 bases in between. The CDR3 is 14 residues long. Per germline, CDR1 MNHEY and CDR2 SVGAGI. In DNA, the CDR3 is TGTGCCAGCAGCCTCAGGACGAACACCGGGGAGCTGTTTTTT. The encoded protein is CASSLRTNTGELFF.

The rearrangement links TRBV6-1 to TRBJ1-6; TRBD1 might be the D (5 bases). Per the germline V gene, CDR1 is MNHNS and CDR2 is SASEGT. This CDR3 spans 14 amino acids. Trimming left V 2 bases short and J 6 bases short, with 8 bases between. CDR3: CASSEQGGNSPLHF. The CDR3, as DNA: TGTGCCAGCAGTGAACAGGGTGGTAATTCACCCCTCCACTTT.

The V call is TRBV4-1, the J call TRBJ1-2; TRBD1 might be the D (5 bases). Trimming pared 0 bases from V and 0 bases from J, leaving 14 bases between. Germline assignment: CDR1 MGHRA and CDR2 YSYEKL. This CDR3 contains 17 residues. This CDR3 reads CASSQDGGGAANYGYTF. The CDR3 DNA sequence: TGCGCCAGCAGCCAAGACGGCGGCGGGGCCGCTAACTATGGCTACACCTTC.

This sequence joins TRBV7-9 and TRBJ2-7; tentative D call: TRBD2 (5 bases). This CDR3 spans 15 amino acids. V lost 7 bases and J 0 bases, leaving 16 bases between the germline ends. The germline V gene encodes CDR1 SEHNR and CDR2 FQNEAQ (reference sequence). The CDR3 region is CASTRALGLSYEQYF. The CDR3 DNA reads as TGTGCCAGCACCCGAGCCTTAGGACTCTCCTACGAGCAGTACTTC. Combining the CDR3 with reference TRBV7-9 and TRBJ2-7 gives the whole variable domain DTGVSQNPRHKITKRGQNVTFRCDPISEHNRLYWYRQTLGQGPEFLTYFQNEAQLEKSRLLSDRFSAERPKGSFSTLEIQRTEQGDSAMYLCASTRALGLSYEQYFGPGTRLTVT.

The chain links TRBV2 to TRBJ1-1; 9 bases are shared with TRBD1. The CDR3 has 13 residues. After removal of 7 bases from V and 10 bases from J, the junction contained 10 bases not matched to a gene. CDR1 and CDR2 from the germline V gene are SNHLY and FYNNEI. This CDR3 reads CASMRGQGEAAFF. CDR3 coding DNA: TGTGCCAGCATGAGGGGACAGGGTGAGGCAGCTTTCTTT.

The gene calls are TRBV3-1 (or the pseudogene TRBV3-2) and TRBJ2-2, with a weak D call TRBD1 (6 bases). V shed 4 bases and J shed 5 bases, with 23 bases lying between them. The CDR3 extends over 18 amino acids. Germline loops: CDR1 LGHDT, CDR2 YNNKEL (reference sequence). The CDR3 bases are TGTGCCAGCAGCCGAAACCAAAGAAACAGGGTTTCTACCGGGGAGCTGTTTTTT. Translation gives CASSRNQRNRVSTGELFF.

The chain has TRBV15 and TRBJ1-5; 9 nucleotides align to TRBD1. From germline, CDR1 is LNHNV and CDR2 YYDKDF (reference sequence). CDR3 length: 16 residues. With V trimmed by 6 bases and J by 1 base, 7 bases remained unmatched. The CDR3 nucleotides read TGTGCCACCAGGGGATTCGACAGGGGGAGCAATCAGCCCCAGCATTTT. Residues: CATRGFDRGSNQPQHF.

The chain employs TRBV5-5 and TRBJ1-3; TRBD1 is a possible D gene (5 bases). The CDR3 runs 16 residues. The V end was cut by 4 bases, the J end by 0 bases, with 14 bases between. In germline, CDR1 is SGHKS, CDR2 YYEKEE (reference sequence). CDR3 nucleotide sequence: TGTGCCAGCAGCGAAAGACAGCTTTACTCTGGAAACACCATATATTTT. Protein sequence: CASSERQLYSGNTIYF.

The chain links TRBV15 to TRBJ1-5; 8 bases agree with TRBD1. V trimming: 3 bases; J trimming: 5 bases; junction bases outside the gene matches: 6. The CDR3 length is 15 residues. Germline CDR1 and CDR2: LNHNV and YYDKDF (reference sequence). The CDR3 sequence: CATSRDDRGDQPQHF. In nucleotides, the CDR3 is TGTGCCACCAGCAGGGACGACAGGGGCGATCAGCCCCAGCATTTT.

V and J are TRBV5-6 and TRBJ2-1, with 9 bases that match TRBD1. This CDR3 has 16 amino acids. Unmatched junction bases numbered 3, after V lost 0 bases and J lost 2 bases. CDR1 and CDR2 (germline): SGHDT, YYEEEE. The CDR3 reads CASSLDRDRAYNEQFF. The CDR3 region has the DNA TGTGCCAGCAGCTTGGACCGGGACAGGGCCTACAATGAGCAGTTCTTC. The whole variable domain, filled in from reference TRBV5-6 and TRBJ2-1, reads DAGVTQSPTHLIKTRGQQVTLRCSPKSGHDTVSWYQQALGQGPQFIFQYYEEEERQRGNFPDRFSGHQFPNYSSELNVNALLLGDSALYLCASSLDRDRAYNEQFFGPGTRLTVL.

The chain uses TRBV7-9 and TRBJ2-5; a weak D match, TRBD2 (8 bases). The CDR3 contains 17 residues. Per germline, CDR1 SEHNR and CDR2 FQNEAQ (reference sequence). V gave up 1 base and J gave up 3 bases, with 18 bases separating them. CDR3 residues: CASSLVGSGDRKETQYF. CDR3 nucleotide sequence: TGTGCCAGCAGCTTAGTGGGTAGCGGGGACAGAAAAGAGACCCAGTACTTC.